These T cell receptor beta chains were read from a single sample in a study of T cell changes during pregnancy in multiple sclerosis. Method: immunoSEQ multiplex PCR; TCRdb's copy keeps in-frame clones and lacks some. In the table there are about 48,000 clones, around 90% of which are singletons. This specimen was CD4+ T cells from peripheral blood mononuclear cells, taken in the third trimester of pregnancy. These receptors came from a female donor with multiple sclerosis, enrolled in a pregnancy study. Each CDR3 is given with its conserved first and last residue. The D gene is left open where the match is weak. Size is omitted from some rows. Given values are once, few, many or a class for expanded clones.

J,V,size,D,CDR3,DNA
TRBJ1-1,TRBV11-3,once,-,CASSPGVMAEAFF,TGTGCCAGCAGCCCAGGGGTCATGGCTGAAGCTTTCTTT
TRBJ1-2,TRBV9,-,TRBD1,CASSVDRDLNYGYTF,TGTGCCAGCAGCGTCGACAGGGACCTTAACTATGGCTACACCTTC
TRBJ1-5,TRBV4-2,-,TRBD1,CASSHDRDEPQHF,TGTGCCAGCAGCCACGACAGGGATGAGCCCCAGCATTTT
TRBJ2-1,TRBV29-1,-,TRBD1,CSVRSPDRGSNEQFF,TGCAGCGTTAGATCCCCGGACAGGGGGAGCAATGAGCAGTTCTTC
TRBJ2-1,TRBV5-8,once,TRBD2,CASSLVLLAGGRGSYNEQFF,TGTGCCAGCAGCTTGGTGTTGCTAGCGGGGGGGCGCGGGTCCTACAATGAGCAGTTCTTC
TRBJ2-2,TRBV6-6,-,-,CASSYRLERTGELFF,TGTGCCAGCAGTTACCGGCTAGAGCGCACCGGGGAGCTGTTTTTT
TRBJ2-5,TRBV25-1,once,-,CASRGMGSETQYF,TGTGCCAGCCGGGGAATGGGGTCGGAGACCCAGTACTTC
TRBJ1-5,TRBV27,-,-,CASSPLRVPRGQPQHF,TGTGCCAGCAGTCCTCTGCGAGTGCCACGGGGTCAGCCCCAGCATTTT
TRBJ1-5,TRBV27,-,TRBD1,CASSAGTGVNQPQHF,TGTGCCAGCAGCGCCGGGACAGGGGTTAATCAGCCCCAGCATTTT
TRBJ2-5,TRBV15,-,TRBD2,CATSRVIAGGETQYF,TGTGCCACCAGCAGAGTTATAGCGGGGGGAGAGACCCAGTACTTC
TRBJ1-3,TRBV9,-,-,CASSATLGNTIYF,TGTGCCAGCAGCGCTACTCTTGGAAACACCATATATTTT
TRBJ1-5,TRBV7-8,-,-,CASSLTSGGTRYSNQPQHF,TGTGCCAGCAGCCTTACCTCGGGAGGGACCCGCTATAGCAATCAGCCCCAGCATTTT